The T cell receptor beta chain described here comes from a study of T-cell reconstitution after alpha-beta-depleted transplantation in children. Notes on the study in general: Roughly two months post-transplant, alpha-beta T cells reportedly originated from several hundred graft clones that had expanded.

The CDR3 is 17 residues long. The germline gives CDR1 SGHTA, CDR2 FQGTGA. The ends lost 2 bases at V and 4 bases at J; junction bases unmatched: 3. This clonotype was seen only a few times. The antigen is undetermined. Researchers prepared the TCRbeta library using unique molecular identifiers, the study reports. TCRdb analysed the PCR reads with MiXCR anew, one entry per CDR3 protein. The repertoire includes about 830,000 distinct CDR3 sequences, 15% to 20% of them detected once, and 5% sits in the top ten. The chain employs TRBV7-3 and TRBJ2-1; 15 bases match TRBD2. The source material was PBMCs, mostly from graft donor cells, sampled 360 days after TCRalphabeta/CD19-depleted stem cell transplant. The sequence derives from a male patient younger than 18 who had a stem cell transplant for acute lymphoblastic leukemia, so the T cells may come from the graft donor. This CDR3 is CASSLYGTSGRYNEQFF. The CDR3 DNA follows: TGTGCCAGCAGCTTATATGGGACTAGCGGGAGGTACAATGAGCAGTTCTTC.